This T cell receptor (beta chain) is from a study of blood T cell repertoires in COVID-19 (dated by TCRdb to 2020 to 2021). Study-level background: Collaborator samples came from the United States, Italy and Spain and covered acute and convalescent phases of COVID-19. The material from the prospective study consisted of cDNA or gDNA derived from T cells, B-cell-depleted T cells, or PBMCs. Deeply sampled blood TCRbeta repertoires from subjects exposed to, actively infected with, or recovered from COVID-19 were included in the dataset. The repertoires were made available in a free public database intended to serve as a resource for research on the immune response to SARS-CoV-2. The samples were drawn from two sources: the first 160 participants of the ongoing ImmuneRACE study, and some 1,300 subjects contributed by 6 global collaborators. Sample metadata almost always included a de-identified subject ID, COVID-19 status, age in years and sex. Where available, HLA class I and class II types were obtained from metadata supplied by the sample provider rather than from assay-based typing.

TCRbeta CDR3 regions were amplified from genomic DNA using the immunoSEQ Assay, a bias-controlled multiplex PCR. Processing in the source paper ran as follows. Nucleated cell counts per sample were estimated from amplification of reference gene primers within the assay. To quantify the absolute abundance of each unique TCRbeta CDR3 rearrangement, sequence reads were collapsed and filtered. For each sample, productive Simpson clonality was calculated as the square root of Simpson's diversity index across productive rearrangements. TCRdb re-hosts the immuneACCESS table, in-frame sequences only. Its copies lack some clones; in the studies checked, an unresolved V gene accounts for under half of them, and the cause for the rest is not known. V, J and clone size reflect that table, while D and trimming were determined from the DNA. For this sample the table gives hundreds of thousands of clones, of which roughly nine tenths were detected only once. The ten largest account for 11% of the sample.

Results the study describes overall, beyond this receptor: The amount of clinical and demographic metadata varied by source and participant and was provided uncurated.

One collaborating source in Seattle enrolled patients while the patients were actively infected and followed the patients over time throughout the course of disease. Collaborating institutions collected whole blood in K2EDTA tubes following their own protocols. For TCRbeta analysis, collaborators shipped samples in one of three forms: frozen whole blood, isolated PBMCs, or DNA extracted from either of those sample types. Cut back by 0 bases and 8 bases, the V and J ends lie 13 bases apart. The CDR3 sequence holds 15 residues, the cysteine and phenylalanine included. Just the 45-base CDR3 DNA is kept, in frame starting at base 1. Based on the germline V gene, the CDR1 and CDR2 sequences are MNHEY and SVGAGI. A word on this clone: What this receptor recognizes is not known. Base qualities are not at hand, and no much larger clone is one base apart.

Sequencing was performed on peripheral blood. The V and J genes are TRBV6-5 and TRBJ1-4, with an unclear D gene assignment. The receptor's source is a woman aged 30 to 39 with COVID-19, enrolled during active disease. The CDR3 region has the sequence CASSYSRVLAEKLFF. The DNA reads TGTGCCAGCAGTTACTCGCGGGTCCTTGCCGAAAAACTGTTTTTT.